Below, 10 T cell receptor beta chains from the same sample are listed, as sequenced in a study of Tregs in tolerant kidney transplant recipients (dated by TCRdb to about 2019). The sample's time point, from its label and the paper: blood sample drawn before combined kidney and bone marrow transplant. Preparation of the library involved the immunoSEQ multiplex PCR assay. In its TCRdb copy, this immuneACCESS table keeps in-frame sequences only and misses some clones. Where compared with another copy, unresolved V genes explain less than half of these, and the others have no known cause. The table for this sample lists 50,000 to 65,000 clones. Together, the top ten hold roughly 0.8% of the sample. Material: CD4+ T cells from blood, obtained before the transplant. These receptor sequences come from a human donor who received a combined kidney and bone marrow transplant.

With respect to this clone: The sequence runs out 3 residues before the end of the CDR3; the remainder is reconstructed from the germline J gene. The rearrangement links TRBV6-2 or TRBV6-3 to TRBJ2-7, with D possibly matching TRBD2 (6 bases). The CDR3 extends over 15 amino acids. The V and J ends lost 5 bases and 5 bases respectively, with 19 bases between them. Germline values: CDR1 MNHEY, CDR2 SVGEGT. The sequenced part of the CDR3 DNA is TGTGCCAGCAGTACCCTCCGCGGGGCGCGGAACGAG. Protein: CASSTLRGARNE. The CDR3 reads in full as CASSTLRGARNEQYF.

For this clone: From the germline J gene comes the end of the CDR3, since the read stops 3 residues before it. V and J are TRBV20-1 and TRBJ2-1; no clear D. Per the germline V gene, CDR1 is DFQATT and CDR2 is SNEGSKA (reference sequence). Trimming removed 3 bases from V and 5 bases from J, with 2 bases in between. The CDR3 has 10 residues. CDR3 DNA, as far as it was read: TGCAGTGCTAGCAACAATGAG. Translating gives CSASNNE. The whole CDR3 protein is CSASNNEQFF.

In regard to this clone: Sequencing ends 3 residues short of the CDR3 end; the germline J gene provides the rest. J is TRBJ2-7 and V is TRBV5-1, with TRBD2 matching 14 bases. V shed 4 bases and J 0 bases; nucleotides not matched to a gene: 9. CDR1 and CDR2 (germline): SGHRS, YFSETQ. This CDR3 is 18 amino acids long. The sequenced part of the CDR3 DNA is TGCGCCAGCAGCCCCGGACTAGCGGGAGGTGCCCGCTCCTACGAG. It is translated as CASSPGLAGGARSYE. The CDR3 reads in full as CASSPGLAGGARSYEQYF.

Note on this clone: The read is 3 residues too short to cover the CDR3 end, so that end is filled in from the germline J gene. The V gene is TRBV2, the J gene TRBJ2-3; D not certain. There are 11 residues in the CDR3. The V end was cut by 5 bases, the J end by 7 bases, with 7 bases between. CDR1 and CDR2 (germline): SNHLY, FYNNEI. CDR3 region: CASSNKNTQYF. CDR3 bases read: TGTGCCAGCAGTAATAAAAATACG.

Remarks on this clone: The observed sequence ends 3 residues before the CDR3 terminus, with the missing tail filled in from the germline J gene. This rearrangement joins TRBV6-1 to TRBJ1-4; a weak D match, TRBD1 (6 bases). The length of the CDR3 is 16 residues. Trimming removed 2 bases at V and 3 bases at J, with 13 bases between. Per germline, CDR1 MNHNS and CDR2 SASEGT. CDR3 DNA (partial): TGTGCCAGCAGTGAATGGGGGCGGAGGCCTAATGAAAAA. Translating gives CASSEWGRRPNEK. The CDR3 in its entirety is CASSEWGRRPNEKLFF.

About this clone: The observed sequence ends 3 residues before the CDR3 terminus, with the missing tail filled in from the germline J gene. This rearrangement joins TRBV20-1 to TRBJ2-3; D is unclear. V lost 3 bases, J lost 6 bases, and 7 bases lay in between. Germline values: CDR1 DFQATT, CDR2 SNEGSKA (reference sequence). This CDR3 spans 11 amino acids. The CDR3 loop reads CSASRSDTQYF. Incomplete CDR3 DNA: TGCAGTGCTAGTCGGTCCGATACG.

As for this clone: The CDR3 end falls 3 residues outside the read, so it is completed with the germline J gene. V and J are TRBV11-2 and TRBJ1-3; possible D gene TRBD1, 6 bases. The germline V gene encodes CDR1 SGHAT and CDR2 FQNNGV. Trimming shortened V by 3 bases and J by 8 bases, and 17 bases separated the two germline ends. The CDR3 is 15 residues long. CDR3: CASSFTGTPQDTIYF. Incomplete CDR3 DNA: TGTGCCAGCAGCTTCACGGGGACACCCCAAGACACC.

Note on this clone: The read comes to an end 3 residues before the CDR3 does, leaving the germline J gene to fill in the end. The gene calls are TRBV18 and TRBJ2-7; TRBD1 matches 7 bases. CDR1 is KGHSH and CDR2 is LQKENI in the germline V gene. V trimming: 6 bases; J trimming: 6 bases; junction bases outside the gene matches: 8. The CDR3 covers 13 residues. The DNA read from the CDR3 is TGTGCCAGCTCCAGGGGGACCCCCGGCGAG. It encodes CASSRGTPGE. The complete CDR3 protein is CASSRGTPGEQYF. Filled out from reference TRBV18 and TRBJ2-7, the complete variable domain reads NAGVMQNPRHLVRRRGQEARLRCSPMKGHSHVYWYRQLPEEGLKFMVYLQKENIIDESGMPKERFSAEFPKEGPSILRIQQVVRGDSAAYFCASSRGTPGEQYFGPGTRLTVT.

Of note for this clone: Sequencing ends 3 residues short of the CDR3 end; the germline J gene provides the rest. The chain carries TRBV2 and TRBJ1-2, with 8 bases aligning to TRBD1. Germline assignment: CDR1 SNHLY and CDR2 FYNNEI. The length of the CDR3 is 12 residues. Losses at the gene ends were 11 bases for V and 6 bases for J; bases not matched to a gene: 8. CDR3 sequence: CAGFGQGNGYTF. The DNA read from the CDR3 is TGTGCCGGCTTCGGACAGGGTAATGGC.

Incomplete CDR3 DNA: TGTGCCTGGAGTGCGGACAGGGATTATGGC. Translating it yields CAWSADRDYG. From start to end, the CDR3 is CAWSADRDYGYTF. The rearrangement uses TRBV30 and TRBJ1-2, with 8 bases identical to TRBD1. The read stops 3 residues short of the end of the CDR3; the missing end is completed from the germline J gene. The CDR3 totals 13 residues. Germline assignment: CDR1 GTSNPN and CDR2 SVGIG (reference sequence). J lost 5 bases, V lost 1 base, and 3 bases had no gene match.